Presented here are 10 T cell receptor beta chains from one specimen sequenced in a study of blood T cell repertoires in COVID-19. Sequenced by immunoSEQ multiplex PCR; TCRdb stores in-frame clones only, minus some. This sample has roughly 250,000 clones; approximately 84% occur once, and the top ten carry about 4.5%. Sequencing used peripheral blood. The receptors shown here come from a man aged 50 to 59 with active or convalescent COVID-19.

The chain employs TRBV7-3 and TRBJ1-1; 8 nucleotides agree with TRBD1. J was trimmed by 5 bases and V by 6 bases; bases with no gene match: 8. Germline V gives CDR1 SGHTA, CDR2 FQGTGA. The CDR3 runs 14 residues. CDR3 amino acids: CASSSSGGRTEAFF. CDR3 in DNA: TGTGCCAGCAGTTCCTCAGGGGGCAGAACTGAAGCTTTCTTT.

The rearrangement joins TRBV4-2 to TRBJ2-7; D perhaps matches TRBD2 (5 bases). V was cut by 4 bases and J by 2 bases, with 12 bases left in between. In germline, CDR1 is LGHNA, CDR2 YNFKEQ. The CDR3 runs 14 residues. The CDR3 protein is CASSRGSETYEQYF. The CDR3, as DNA: TGTGCCAGCAGCCGAGGGTCCGAAACCTACGAGCAGTACTTC.

The CDR3 region is CASSLVVGGSYEQYF. CDR3 nucleotide sequence: TGCGCCAGCAGCTTGGTTGTCGGGGGGTCCTACGAGCAGTACTTC. This chain links TRBV5-1 with TRBJ2-7; the match to TRBD2 covers 7 bases. Germline-derived CDR1 and CDR2 are SGHRS and YFSETQ. The CDR3 totals 15 residues. The V and J ends lost 0 bases and 1 base, in that order; junction bases with no gene match: 4.

This clone was counted once. The chain recombines TRBV5-4 with TRBJ1-2, with TRBD1 as a possible D gene (6 bases). The V and J ends lost 3 bases and 5 bases respectively, with 17 bases between them. This CDR3 spans 15 amino acids. The germline V gene has CDR1 SGHNT and CDR2 YYREEE (reference sequence). The CDR3 DNA sequence: TGTGCCAGCAGCTCCACCCGACAGGTTACGTATGGCTACACCTTC. This gives the protein CASSSTRQVTYGYTF.

A single count supports this clone. J is TRBJ1-1 and V is TRBV4-1, with D possibly being TRBD1 (5 bases). The germline gives CDR1 MGHRA, CDR2 YSYEKL. Trimming left V 0 bases short and J 4 bases short, with 9 bases between. This CDR3 contains 14 residues. Here the CDR3 DNA reads TGCGCCAGCAGCCAAGATGCGGGGGTCACTGAAGCTTTCTTT. Translating gives CASSQDAGVTEAFF.

This chain links TRBV19 with TRBJ1-5; TRBD1 matches 8 bases. This CDR3 contains 14 residues. Germline values: CDR1 LNHDA, CDR2 SQIVND (reference sequence). J gave up 5 bases and V 9 bases, and 9 bases lay outside the gene matches. CDR3 loop: CASSGQVSYQPQHF. CDR3 bases: TGTGCCAGCTCGGGACAGGTTTCGTATCAGCCCCAGCATTTT.

The rearrangement uses TRBV6-1 and TRBJ1-1; TRBD1 agrees at 10 bases. The V gene end was trimmed by 4 bases and the J gene end by 5 bases; junction bases not matched to a gene: 10. Germline CDR1 reads MNHNS; CDR2 reads SASEGT. This CDR3 contains 16 residues. For the CDR3, the DNA is TGTGCCAGCAGTGCGCGGGACAGGGGAGAGGGGACTGAAGCTTTCTTT. Protein: CASSARDRGEGTEAFF.

The V call is TRBV5-8, the J call TRBJ1-2; tentatively, D is TRBD1 (5 bases). This CDR3 is 14 amino acids long. Trimming cost V 1 base and J 6 bases, with 13 bases left between them. CDR1 is SGHTS and CDR2 is YDEGEE in the germline V gene. This CDR3 is CASSLILLGDGYTF. For the CDR3, the DNA is TGTGCCAGCAGCTTGATACTCTTAGGGGATGGCTACACCTTC.

The CDR3 DNA is TGTGCCAGCAGCCAAGATGATACGGGGCAGCCCCAGCATTTT. This translates into CASSQDDTGQPQHF. V and J are TRBV4-2 and TRBJ1-5, with no clear D. The CDR3 loop spans 14 amino acids. Between the trimmed V and J ends, which lost 0 bases and 7 bases, there was a span of 10 bases. Germline CDR1 is LGHNA and CDR2 is YNFKEQ.

The chain uses TRBV6-5 and TRBJ1-2, with 7 bases aligning to TRBD1. Germline CDR1 reads MNHEY; CDR2 reads SVGAGI. The V segment lost 6 bases and the J segment 4 bases; nucleotides outside the gene matches: 8. The CDR3 consists of 14 residues. The CDR3 nucleotides read TGTGCCAGCAGGGATACAGGGGAATTCTATGGCTACACCTTC. Protein: CASRDTGEFYGYTF.